This passage covers 14 T cell receptor beta chains from one sample sequenced in a study of OX40 agonist ivuxolimab in advanced cancers. Some clones are missing from TCRdb's copy, which holds only in-frame ones; the method was immunoSEQ multiplex PCR. This sample carries about 36,000 clones, about 70% of them seen once, and the ten largest clones take about 18%. The specimen comprised CD4+ or CD8+ T cells sorted from blood, sampled in a trial of the OX40 agonist ivuxolimab. The receptor source for this set is an adult with an advanced solid tumor such as melanoma, head and neck, liver or kidney cancer.

The chain is built from TRBV18 and TRBJ2-7, with 10 bases that match TRBD2. Germline CDR1 is KGHSH and CDR2 is LQKENI. The CDR3 contains 16 residues. V was pared by 2 bases and J by 7 bases, with 11 bases of the junction left unmatched. In DNA, the CDR3 is TGTGCCAGCTCACCAGATACAGCGGGGGGGCTGGGGGAGCAGTACTTC. Protein product: CASSPDTAGGLGEQYF.

This clone has just a few counts. The genes are TRBV5-4 and TRBJ1-2; possible D gene TRBD1, 5 bases. The V end was cut by 4 bases, the J end by 4 bases, with 14 bases between. Germline CDR1 SGHNT, CDR2 YYREEE (reference sequence). The CDR3 has 14 residues. The CDR3 protein is CASSPGGDVYGYTF. In DNA form, the CDR3 reads TGTGCCAGCAGCCCCGGGGGGGATGTCTATGGCTACACCTTC.

The J gene is TRBJ2-1, the V gene TRBV6-1; D is undetermined. Germline CDR1 and CDR2: MNHNS and SASEGT. There are 15 residues in the CDR3. Between the trimmed V and J ends, which lost 3 bases and 6 bases, there was a span of 15 bases. The CDR3 DNA follows: TGTGCCAGCAGTGATAGCAGACCTAGATCCAATGAGCAGTTCTTC. It encodes CASSDSRPRSNEQFF.

Only one count was recorded for this clone. The rearrangement joins TRBV2 to TRBJ1-5; D remains unclear. Germline V lookup: CDR1 SNHLY, CDR2 FYNNEI. This CDR3 has 15 amino acids. The V and J ends lost 5 bases and 4 bases respectively, with 15 bases between them. Written as DNA, the CDR3 is TGTGCCAGCAGTTTACGCGACACCTTTAATCAGCCCCAGCATTTT. Its translation is CASSLRDTFNQPQHF.

This chain uses TRBV7-9 with TRBJ2-1; no clear D gene. V was pared by 4 bases and J by 10 bases, with 11 bases between. Per the germline V gene, CDR1 is SEHNR and CDR2 is FQNEAQ (reference sequence). This CDR3 comprises 12 residues. The CDR3 region has the DNA TGTGCCAGCAGCTCGGCCCTCAGGGAGCAGTTCTTC. Amino acids: CASSSALREQFF.

This chain links TRBV19 with TRBJ1-1; tentative D call: TRBD1 (6 bases). This CDR3 spans 12 amino acids. Trimming removed 7 bases from V and 2 bases from J, with 8 bases in between. Germline V lookup: CDR1 LNHDA, CDR2 SQIVND (reference sequence). The CDR3, as DNA: TGTGCCAGTAAGGGGGGTAACACTGAAGCTTTCTTT. It is translated as CASKGGNTEAFF.

The V and J genes are TRBV30 and TRBJ1-2; TRBD1 matches 8 bases. Unmatched junction bases numbered 7, after V lost 3 bases and J lost 7 bases. In germline, CDR1 is GTSNPN, CDR2 SVGIG (reference sequence). The CDR3 contains 13 residues. The CDR3 region is CAWSADRVRGYTF. The DNA of the CDR3 is TGTGCCTGGAGCGCGGACAGGGTTCGTGGCTACACCTTC.

This clone was seen only once. The J gene is TRBJ2-5, the V gene TRBV25-1, with 9 bases fitting TRBD1. The length of the CDR3 is 15 residues. In germline, CDR1 is MGHDK, CDR2 SYGVNS. The V gene end was trimmed by 6 bases and the J gene end by 5 bases; junction bases not matched to a gene: 10. The CDR3 coding sequence is TGTGCCAGCAGGGGGACAGGGTTTGATAGGGAGACCCAGTACTTC. This encodes CASRGTGFDRETQYF.

This chain links TRBV7-3 with TRBJ2-1; D remains ambiguous. Trimming pared 3 bases from V and 5 bases from J, leaving 8 bases between. The CDR3 spans 13 residues. CDR1 is SGHTA, CDR2 FQGTGA, per germline. The CDR3 loop is CASSFTPNNEQFF. CDR3 sequence (DNA): TGTGCCAGCAGCTTCACGCCAAACAATGAGCAGTTCTTC.

This sequence joins TRBV27 and TRBJ2-2; possible D gene TRBD2, 6 bases. V lost 3 bases to trimming and J lost 4 bases, with 12 bases between them. The CDR3 spans 15 residues. Germline V CDR1 and CDR2: MNHEY, SMNVEV (reference sequence). CDR3 in DNA: TGTGCCAGCAGTTTGGAGGGCAGAGCCACCGGGGAGCTGTTTTTT. Its protein is CASSLEGRATGELFF.

The chain links TRBV2 to TRBJ2-7; D unclear. CDR3 length: 12 residues. Germline values: CDR1 SNHLY, CDR2 FYNNEI. With 3 bases removed from V and 7 bases from J, the gap between germline ends came to 10 bases. The CDR3 nucleotides read TGTGCCAGCAGTGATCATGGACCAGAGCAGTACGTC. Translation gives CASSDHGPEQYV.

In DNA, the CDR3 is TGTGCCAGCAGCAGGGGCCAAAAGCGGGGCTACGAGCAGTACTTC. It codes for CASSRGQKRGYEQYF. The chain uses TRBV21-1 and TRBJ2-5; the listed D gene, TRBD2, was not tested against the DNA. The J call is doubtful: the DNA matches TRBJ2-7 better. TRBV21-1 is a documented pseudogene. There are 15 residues in the CDR3.

The rearrangement uses TRBV2 and TRBJ2-1; 12 bases are shared with TRBD2. CDR1 and CDR2 from the germline V gene are SNHLY and FYNNEI. V dropped 3 bases and J dropped 0; count of bases not matched to a gene: 3. CDR3 length: 17 residues. DNA of the CDR3: TGTGCCAGCAGTGATCCTAGCGGGGGGGCCTCCTACAATGAGCAGTTCTTC. Amino acid sequence: CASSDPSGGASYNEQFF.

This clone has a handful of counts. Other DNA variants within this sample encode the same CDR3. The chain joins TRBV11-3 to TRBJ2-1, with D possibly called TRBD1 or TRBD2 (6 bases each). This CDR3 is built from 15 residues. Germline V lookup: CDR1 SGHNT, CDR2 YENEEA. Trimming shortened V by 0 bases and J by 5 bases, and 11 bases separated the two germline ends. The CDR3: CASSLESGEDNEQFF. The DNA for the CDR3 is TGTGCCAGCAGCTTAGAATCAGGGGAGGACAATGAGCAGTTCTTC.